The present T cell receptor beta chain was sequenced within a study of CD8 T cells in cerebrospinal fluid in Alzheimer's disease (TCRdb year 2020). Regarding the study in general: The study used two single-cell methods, plate-based nested PCR sequencing and droplet-based sequencing, to evaluate clonal expansion of CSF T cells. The study tested whether clonally expanded T cells were present in cerebrospinal fluid from healthy elderly individuals and from patients with neurodegenerative disease. The droplet-based CSF analysis comparing patients with controls included some 10 healthy controls (almost 11,000 cells) and some 10 patients with MCI or Alzheimer's disease (about 10,000 cells). A total of 25 or so samples were covered by the CSF gene-expression analysis, which included Parkinson's disease patients.

Taken from cysteine to phenylalanine, the CDR3 has 13 residues. The record lacks a DNA sequence. Looking up the germline V gene yields CDR1 SGHDN and CDR2 FVKESK. Receptor libraries were prepared by 10x single-cell sequencing. Profiling of CSF cells was done with 10X Genomics single-cell V(D)J and 5' gene-expression libraries. CSF single-cell TCR libraries were sequenced on an Illumina NextSeq550. The authors' analysis ran thus. V(D)J reads were aligned to the vdj-GRCh38 alts ensemble 2.0.0 reference and processed with the Cell Ranger vdj pipeline. A clonotype was defined as a group of cell barcodes sharing the same set of productive CDR3 nucleotide sequences. To connect clonality with transcriptional profiles, clonotype information was added to the gene-expression metadata in Seurat v3.0. Any CSF cell with more than 1,800 genes, more than 7,500 UMIs or more than 10% mitochondrial reads was removed. To find TCRs with known antigen specificity, CDR3-beta sequences were matched against VDJdb. The network analysis of clone sharing was performed with the R package qgraph and was limited to TCRs that had complete alpha and beta chains. TCRdb reprocessed the reads, reporting each CDR3 protein sequence once and no DNA. Here the V and J calls rest on TCRdb's processing, not on the authors' analysis. The record for this sample contains some 750 distinct CDR3 sequences. In total, the top ten clones hold less than 20% of the sample.

Broader findings and caveats from the paper: In patients with MCI or Alzheimer's disease, the biggest CSF clone accounted for a larger percentage of TCRs than in controls. Only samples with detectable clones went into the overall clonality comparison: approximately 11 healthy, 5 MCI, 5 AD, and 6 PD. The EBV-specific clones were neither the most highly expanded clones nor enriched among patients. Finding EBV-specific TCRs in CSF, the authors cautioned, does not establish a causal link between EBV and Alzheimer's disease. When the data were pooled, 4 of 6 Alzheimer's patients but only 1 of 10 healthy subjects had a highly expanded clone, defined as one making up at least 3% of TCRs.

None of the participants had acute infectious disease, and every participant was in good physical condition. Live CSF cells for droplet-based sequencing were sorted with a live/dead marker. To pellet immune cells, CSF obtained by lumbar puncture was centrifuged at 300g. CSF samples were checked for red blood cells, and any sample contaminated with blood was excluded. CSF cells were cryopreserved in freezing medium, frozen at -80 degrees C overnight, and then transferred to liquid nitrogen for storage. Before analysis, CSF samples had been stored for less than seven months. Frequency alone marks this clonotype as medium-sized (0.01 to 0.1%); no count is stored. Its antigen specificity is not known.

Material for sequencing was cerebrospinal fluid. The V gene is TRBV14 and the J gene is TRBJ2-1. This TCR was sampled from a human donor in good health. The CDR3: CASSQDLFLSQFF.